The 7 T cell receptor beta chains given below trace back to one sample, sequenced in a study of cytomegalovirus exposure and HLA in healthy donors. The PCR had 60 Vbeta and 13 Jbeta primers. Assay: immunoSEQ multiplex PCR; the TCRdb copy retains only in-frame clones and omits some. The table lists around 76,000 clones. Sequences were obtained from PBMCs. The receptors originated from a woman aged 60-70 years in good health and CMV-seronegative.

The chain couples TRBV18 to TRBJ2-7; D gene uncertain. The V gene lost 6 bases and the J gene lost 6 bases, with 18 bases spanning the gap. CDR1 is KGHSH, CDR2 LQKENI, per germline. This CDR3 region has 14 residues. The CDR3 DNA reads TGTGCCAGCTCGCCGAGTGCGGCGTCAAGCGAGCAGTACTTC. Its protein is CASSPSAASSEQYF.

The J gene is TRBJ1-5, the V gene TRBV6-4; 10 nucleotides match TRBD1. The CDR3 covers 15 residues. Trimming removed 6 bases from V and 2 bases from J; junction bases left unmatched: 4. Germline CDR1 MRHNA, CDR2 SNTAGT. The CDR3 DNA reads TGTGCCAGCAGGGGACAGGGGACGGGCAATCAGCCCCAGCATTTT. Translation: CASRGQGTGNQPQHF.

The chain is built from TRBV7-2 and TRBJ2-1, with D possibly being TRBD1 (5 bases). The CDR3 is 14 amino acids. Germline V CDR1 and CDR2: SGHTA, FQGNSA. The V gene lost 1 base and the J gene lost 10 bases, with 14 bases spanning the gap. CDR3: CASSLVGPGNEQFF. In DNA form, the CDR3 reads TGTGCCAGCAGCTTAGTCGGGCCAGGGAACGAGCAGTTCTTC. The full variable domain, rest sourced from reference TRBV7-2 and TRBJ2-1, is GAGVSQSPSNKVTEKGKDVELRCDPISGHTALYWYRQSLGQGLEFLIYFQGNSAPDKSGLPSDRFSAERTGGSVSTLTIQRTQQEDSAVYLCASSLVGPGNEQFFGPGTRLTVL.

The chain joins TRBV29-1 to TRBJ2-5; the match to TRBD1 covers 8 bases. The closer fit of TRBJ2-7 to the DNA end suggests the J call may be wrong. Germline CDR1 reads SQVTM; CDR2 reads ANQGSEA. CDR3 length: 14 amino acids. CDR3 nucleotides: TGCAGCGTTCGCGGACAGGGTAGCTCCTACGAGCAGTACTTC. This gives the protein CSVRGQGSSYEQYF.

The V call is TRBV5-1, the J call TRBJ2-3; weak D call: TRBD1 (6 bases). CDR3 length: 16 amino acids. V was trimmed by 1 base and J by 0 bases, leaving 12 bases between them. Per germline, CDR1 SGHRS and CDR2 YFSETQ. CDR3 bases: TGCGCCAGCAGCTTGTTAGGGGACATCAGCACAGATACGCAGTATTTT. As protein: CASSLLGDISTDTQYF.

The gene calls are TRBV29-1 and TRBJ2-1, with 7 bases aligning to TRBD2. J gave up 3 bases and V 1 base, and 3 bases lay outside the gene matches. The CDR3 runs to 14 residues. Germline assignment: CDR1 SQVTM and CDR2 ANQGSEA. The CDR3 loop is CSVEAGGFYNEQFF. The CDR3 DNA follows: TGCAGCGTTGAAGCGGGAGGATTCTACAATGAGCAGTTCTTC.

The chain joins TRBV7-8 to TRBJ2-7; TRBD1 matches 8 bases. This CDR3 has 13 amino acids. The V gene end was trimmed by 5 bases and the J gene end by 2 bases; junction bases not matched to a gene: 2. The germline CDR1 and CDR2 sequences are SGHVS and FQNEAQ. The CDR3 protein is CASSVDRAYEQYF. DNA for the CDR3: TGTGCCAGCAGCGTGGACAGGGCCTACGAGCAGTACTTC.